This T cell receptor beta chain was captured by sequencing in a study of beta chain features in type 1 diabetes. Study outcomes and limitations: Among patients with Type 1 diabetes, TCRB CDR3s were moderately but significantly shorter in every one of the four CD4+ subsets. VDJ junctions from type 1 diabetes patients carried fewer insertions and larger deletions. Relative to healthy donors, patients appeared to have naive, central memory and Treg TCRB repertoires that were more similar.

Reverse transcribing all isolated RNA meant expressed TCRB transcripts were sequenced. Only in-frame clones appear in the TCRdb table, and some are missing; sequencing was by immunoSEQ multiplex PCR. Of a few hundred thousand clones listed, roughly an eighth are singletons. With 5 bases clipped from V and 4 bases from J, the junction kept 5 bases outside the gene matches. The CDR3 length is 16 residues. CDR1 and CDR2 (germline): SGHTA, FQGNSA. Comments on this clone: Its cognate antigen is unknown.

Specimen: naive CD4+ T cells from blood. V usage is TRBV7-2 and J usage is TRBJ2-3; TRBD2 matches at 14 bases. This TCR was recovered from a man aged 25-45 years with type 1 diabetes. The CDR3 bases are TGTGCCAGCAGCCGCGGGACTAGCGGGAGCCCAGATACGCAGTATTTT. It specifies CASSRGTSGSPDTQYF.